A selection of T cell receptor beta chains follows, all from one sample in a study of OX40 agonist ivuxolimab in advanced cancers. Here immunoSEQ multiplex PCR was the method, and the copy in TCRdb shows in-frame clones only, minus some. The sample lists about 84,000 clones, 85% to 95% seen once, with approximately 10% in the top ten. The sample here was CD4+ or CD8+ T cells sorted from blood, taken in a trial of the OX40 agonist ivuxolimab. The source of these receptors is an adult with an advanced solid tumor such as melanoma, head and neck, liver or kidney cancer. Both conserved end residues are part of each CDR3. Fields, in order: clone size, V gene, D gene, J gene, CDR3 protein, CDR3 DNA. The D gene is left open where the match is weak. The size entry is marked missing in some rows and otherwise reads once, few, many or a size class.

clone_size: -
v_call: TRBV4-3
d_call: TRBD2
j_call: TRBJ2-1
cdr3_aa: CASSQDRLAGAYNEQFF
cdr3_nt: TGCGCCAGCAGCCAAGACCGGCTTGCGGGAGCCTACAATGAGCAGTTCTTC

clone_size: -
v_call: TRBV5-1
d_call: -
j_call: TRBJ1-2
cdr3_aa: CASSSLMGKESGYTF
cdr3_nt: TGCGCCAGCAGCTCATTGATGGGGAAGGAAAGTGGCTACACCTTC

clone_size: -
v_call: TRBV10-3
d_call: TRBD1
j_call: TRBJ1-1
cdr3_aa: CAIRRTGVEDEAFF
cdr3_nt: TGTGCCATCCGCAGGACAGGGGTGGAGGATGAAGCTTTCTTT

clone_size: -
v_call: TRBV13
d_call: -
j_call: TRBJ1-2
cdr3_aa: CASSSRLSGYTF
cdr3_nt: TGTGCCAGCAGCTCTCGGCTGTCTGGCTACACCTTC

clone_size: -
v_call: TRBV4-3
d_call: -
j_call: TRBJ2-1
cdr3_aa: CASSQLHGAYNEQFF
cdr3_nt: TGCGCCAGCAGCCAACTACACGGCGCCTACAATGAGCAGTTCTTC

clone_size: -
v_call: TRBV4-3
d_call: -
j_call: TRBJ2-4
cdr3_aa: CASSQDFRLLAKNIQYF
cdr3_nt: TGCGCCAGCAGCCAAGATTTCCGGTTACTAGCCAAAAACATTCAGTACTTC

clone_size: -
v_call: TRBV27
d_call: -
j_call: TRBJ2-7
cdr3_aa: CASSFRPLYEQYF
cdr3_nt: TGTGCCAGCAGTTTTAGACCACTCTACGAGCAGTACTTC

clone_size: once
v_call: TRBV7-2
d_call: -
j_call: TRBJ2-5
cdr3_aa: CASSPNWGFQETQYF
cdr3_nt: TGTGCCAGCAGCCCAAACTGGGGGTTTCAAGAGACCCAGTACTTC

clone_size: -
v_call: TRBV28
d_call: -
j_call: TRBJ2-4
cdr3_aa: CASTPAGVNSLAKNIQYF
cdr3_nt: TGTGCCAGCACCCCCGCCGGAGTCAATTCCCTAGCCAAAAACATTCAGTACTTC

clone_size: -
v_call: TRBV4-1
d_call: -
j_call: TRBJ1-5
cdr3_aa: CASSQEIERVLQPQHF
cdr3_nt: TGCGCCAGCAGCCAAGAGATTGAAAGGGTGTTGCAGCCCCAGCATTTT

clone_size: -
v_call: TRBV7-9
d_call: TRBD2
j_call: TRBJ2-1
cdr3_aa: CASSPGTRSFDEQFF
cdr3_nt: TGTGCCAGCAGCCCAGGGACTAGGTCTTTCGATGAGCAGTTCTTC

clone_size: -
v_call: TRBV9
d_call: -
j_call: TRBJ2-1
cdr3_aa: CASSATGNEQFF
cdr3_nt: TGTGCCAGCAGCGCCACAGGGAATGAGCAGTTCTTC

clone_size: -
v_call: TRBV10-3
d_call: -
j_call: TRBJ2-7
cdr3_aa: CAISEGYEQYF
cdr3_nt: TGTGCCATCAGTGAGGGCTACGAGCAGTACTTC

clone_size: -
v_call: TRBV11-3
d_call: -
j_call: TRBJ1-4
cdr3_aa: CASSLGLLSEKLFF
cdr3_nt: TGTGCCAGCAGCTTAGGTCTGTTATCCGAAAAACTGTTTTTT

clone_size: -
v_call: TRBV6-7
d_call: TRBD2
j_call: TRBJ2-1
cdr3_aa: CASSYPFQGLAGDNEQFF
cdr3_nt: TGTGCCAGCAGTTATCCCTTCCAAGGACTAGCGGGCGACAATGAGCAGTTCTTC

clone_size: -
v_call: TRBV4-2
d_call: TRBD2
j_call: TRBJ2-1
cdr3_aa: CASSQEPSGTPYNEQFF
cdr3_nt: TGTGCCAGCAGCCAAGAACCTAGCGGGACGCCCTACAATGAGCAGTTCTTC

clone_size: -
v_call: TRBV11-2
d_call: -
j_call: TRBJ2-2
cdr3_aa: CASSLGGGNTGELFF
cdr3_nt: TGTGCCAGCAGCTTAGGGGGAGGGAACACCGGGGAGCTGTTTTTT

clone_size: -
v_call: TRBV19
d_call: -
j_call: TRBJ2-3
cdr3_aa: CASTRGAFSTDTQYF
cdr3_nt: TGTGCCAGTACTCGTGGAGCCTTCAGCACAGATACGCAGTATTTT